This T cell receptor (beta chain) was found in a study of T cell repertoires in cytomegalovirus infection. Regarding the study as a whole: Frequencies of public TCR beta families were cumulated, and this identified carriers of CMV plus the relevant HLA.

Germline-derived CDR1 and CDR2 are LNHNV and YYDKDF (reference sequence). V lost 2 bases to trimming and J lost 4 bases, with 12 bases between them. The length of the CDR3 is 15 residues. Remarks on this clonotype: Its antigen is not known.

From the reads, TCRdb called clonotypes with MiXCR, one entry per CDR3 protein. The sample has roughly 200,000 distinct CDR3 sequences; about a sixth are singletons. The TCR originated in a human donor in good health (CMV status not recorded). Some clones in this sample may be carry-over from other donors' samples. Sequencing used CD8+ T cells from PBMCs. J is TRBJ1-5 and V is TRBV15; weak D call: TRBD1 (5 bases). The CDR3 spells CATSRYGATNQPQHF. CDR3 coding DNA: TGTGCCACCAGCAGATACGGGGCTACGAATCAGCCCCAGCATTTT. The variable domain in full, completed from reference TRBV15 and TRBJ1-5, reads DAMVIQNPRYQVTQFGKPVTLSCSQTLNHNVMYWYQQKSSQAPKLLFHYYDKDFNNEADTPDNFQSRRPNTSFCFLDIRSPGLGDTAMYLCATSRYGATNQPQHFGDGTRLSIL.